Detailed here is one TCR beta chain. Trimming at V came to 8 bases and at J to 9 bases, leaving 1 base not matched to a gene. The CDR3 length is 9 residues. Germline lookup yields CDR1 SNHLY and CDR2 FYNNEI. Amplified regions were TCR beta CDR3 sequences from RNA transcripts. HTBI primers were employed in a first-round RT-PCR of the TCR CDR3. Each CDR3 protein gets one entry after TCRdb re-called the multiplex PCR reads with MiXCR. The table has some 510,000 distinct CDR3 sequences, around 42% seen once. The sample belongs to a study of T cells in Graves' hyperthyroidism and ophthalmopathy. The sample consisted of peripheral blood or thyroid tissue (not recorded which). This TCR was sampled from a young woman with Graves' hyperthyroidism. The chain joins TRBV2 to TRBJ2-7; 7 bases fit TRBD2. The CDR3 coding sequence is TGTGCCAGCGGCGGGGGGCAGTACTTC. Protein: CASGGGQYF.